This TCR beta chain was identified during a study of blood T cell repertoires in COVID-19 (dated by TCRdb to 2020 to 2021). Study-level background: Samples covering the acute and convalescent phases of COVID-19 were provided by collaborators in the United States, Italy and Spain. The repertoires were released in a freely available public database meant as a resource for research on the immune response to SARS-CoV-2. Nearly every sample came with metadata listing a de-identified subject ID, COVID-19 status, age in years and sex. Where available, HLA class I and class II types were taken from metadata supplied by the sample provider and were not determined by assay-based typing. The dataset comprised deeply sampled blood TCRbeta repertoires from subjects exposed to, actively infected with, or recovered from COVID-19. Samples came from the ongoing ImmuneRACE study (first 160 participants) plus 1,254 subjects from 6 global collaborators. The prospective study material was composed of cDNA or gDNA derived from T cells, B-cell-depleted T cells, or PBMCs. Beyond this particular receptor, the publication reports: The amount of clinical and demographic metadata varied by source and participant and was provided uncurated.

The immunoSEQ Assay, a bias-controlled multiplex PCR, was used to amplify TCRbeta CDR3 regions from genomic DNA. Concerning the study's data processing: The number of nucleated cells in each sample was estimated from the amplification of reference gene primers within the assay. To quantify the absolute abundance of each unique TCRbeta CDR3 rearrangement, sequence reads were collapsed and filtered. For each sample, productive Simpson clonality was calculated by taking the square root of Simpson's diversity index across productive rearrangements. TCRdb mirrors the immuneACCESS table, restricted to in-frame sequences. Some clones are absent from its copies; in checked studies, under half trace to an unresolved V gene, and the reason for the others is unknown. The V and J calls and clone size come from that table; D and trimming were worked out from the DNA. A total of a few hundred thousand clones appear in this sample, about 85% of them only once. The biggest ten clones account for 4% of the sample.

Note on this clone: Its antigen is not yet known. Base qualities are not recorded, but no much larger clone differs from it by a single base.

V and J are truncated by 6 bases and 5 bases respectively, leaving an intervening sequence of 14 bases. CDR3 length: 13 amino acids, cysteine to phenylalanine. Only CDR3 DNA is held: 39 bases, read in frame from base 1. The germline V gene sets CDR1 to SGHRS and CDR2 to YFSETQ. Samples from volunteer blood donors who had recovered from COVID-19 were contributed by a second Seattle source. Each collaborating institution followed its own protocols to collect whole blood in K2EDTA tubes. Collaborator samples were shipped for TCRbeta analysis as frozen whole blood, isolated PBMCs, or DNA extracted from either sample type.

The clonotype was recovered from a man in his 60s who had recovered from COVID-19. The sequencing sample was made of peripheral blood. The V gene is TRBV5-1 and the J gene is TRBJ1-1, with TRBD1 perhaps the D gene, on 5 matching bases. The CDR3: CASISLGGTEAFF. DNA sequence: TGCGCCAGCATCTCACTCGGGGGTACTGAAGCTTTCTTT.